Listed here are 19 T cell receptor beta chains from one sample, sequenced in a study of CD8+CD57+ T cells in acquired aplastic anemia. The study profiled TCR beta VDJ and CDR3 using genomic DNA as template. One entry per CDR3 protein results from TCRdb running MiXCR on the reads. The data show 200,000 to 300,000 distinct CDR3 sequences, approximately 86% seen once. In patients chosen for sequencing, flow cytometry had shown CD8+CD57+ cell expansion. The sequenced sample was sorted CD4+, CD8+, or CD8+CD57+ T cells (not recorded which) from PBMCs. All receptors derive from a human donor with aplastic anemia.

On this clonotype itself: At one end, the junction sequence differs from germline, possibly due to a read error. The chain is built from TRBV9 and TRBJ2-5; either TRBD1 or TRBD2 may fit D (5 bases each). The CDR3 extends over 14 amino acids. Germline V gene data show CDR1 as SGDLS and CDR2 as YYNGEE. In nucleotides, the CDR3 is TGTGCCACCAGCCGAGGGACCAGCGGATACACCGAGCACTTC. Its protein is CATSRGTSGYTEHF.

Turning to this clonotype: Since the CDR3 does not end with the conserved phenylalanine or tryptophan, this likely comes from a read error. No DNA is shown, since the ends of the CDR3 on it are uncertain; the CDR3 is the one TCRdb lists. This chain links TRBV7-2 with TRBJ2-3; no DNA check was done on the table's D call, TRBD2. The CDR3 length equals 13 residues, ends included. Germline V CDR1 and CDR2: SGHTA, FQGNSA. The CDR3 here is CASRTGGGATPTM.

This chain connects TRBV7-9 to TRBJ2-1; D may be TRBD1 (5 bases). With 2 bases removed from V and 10 bases from J, the gap between germline ends came to 24 bases. This CDR3 spans 17 amino acids. From germline, CDR1 is SEHNR and CDR2 FQNEAQ (reference sequence). The CDR3 region is CASSLIAWGHEQFEQFF. The CDR3 coding sequence is TGTGCCAGCAGCTTAATAGCCTGGGGCCATGAGCAGTTCGAGCAGTTCTTC.

As concerns this clonotype: Here the CDR3 omits its conserved ending phenylalanine or tryptophan, so a read error is the likely source. The DNA is left out, because the CDR3 cannot be placed on it with certainty; the CDR3 is given as TCRdb lists it. The chain couples TRBV2 to TRBJ2-5; TRBD1 reflects the table's D call only, with no check against the DNA. The germline V gene encodes CDR1 SNHLY and CDR2 FYNNEI. Termini included, the CDR3 measures 14 amino acids. The CDR3 loop is CATSDGGIQEQHYV.

This clonotype was observed once. This sequence joins TRBV12-3 or TRBV12-4 and TRBJ2-1; 10 bases map to TRBD1. Trimming cost V 6 bases and J 13 bases; bases outside gene matches: 18. The CDR3 is 16 residues long. The CDR3 DNA is TGTGCCAGCAGCAACCCCGGGACAGGGGACACTGAAGCTCAGTTCTTC. It yields the protein CASSNPGTGDTEAQFF.

The chain employs TRBV5-4 and TRBJ1-1; no clear D. Trimming cost V 2 bases and J 6 bases, with 8 bases left between them. The germline CDR1 and CDR2 sequences are SGHNT and YYREEE (reference sequence). The CDR3 runs to 12 residues. The CDR3 DNA is TGTGCCAGCAGCTTAGTTGCGGCTGAAGCTTTCTTT. As protein: CASSLVAAEAFF.

A few counts support this clonotype. Lacking the conserved final phenylalanine or tryptophan, this CDR3 likely reflects a read error. The limits of the CDR3 on the DNA are not certain, so only TCRdb's listed CDR3 is given. The chain's CDR3 is CASGGAGNIQSY. V gene TRBV7-4 combines with J gene TRBJ2-4. Germline CDR1 SGHVT, CDR2 SQSDAQ. The CDR3 is 12 amino acids long, termini counted.

With respect to this clonotype: One junction end does not reproduce the germline sequence, and a read error may be involved. V usage is TRBV2 and J usage is TRBJ1-1; 9 positions match TRBD1. The germline V gene has CDR1 SNHLY and CDR2 FYNNEI. CDR3 size: 15 residues. The CDR3, as DNA: TGTGCCAGCAGCGTAGGGGGACAGGGCACAGATACAGAGTATTTT. Its translation is CASSVGGQGTDTEYF.

This sequence joins TRBV20-1 and TRBJ2-5, with no clear D. CDR1 is DFQATT and CDR2 is SNEGSKA in the germline V gene (reference sequence). The CDR3 has 12 residues. Trimming left V 1 base short and J 11 bases short, with 14 bases between. The CDR3 loop reads CSARAPLEAQYF. The CDR3 DNA follows: TGCAGTGCTAGAGCCCCCTTAGAGGCACAGTACTTC.

The V and J genes are TRBV7-2 and TRBJ1-4; 11 bases match TRBD1. This CDR3 is 13 amino acids long. Germline CDR1 is SGHTA and CDR2 is FQGNSA. The V and J ends lost 4 bases and 10 bases, in that order; junction bases with no gene match: 2. The DNA of the CDR3 is TGTGCCAGCAGCTCTGGGACAGGGGGAAAACTGTTTTTT. Its translation: CASSSGTGGKLFF.

The rearrangement links TRBV7-2 to TRBJ1-2; 10 positions match TRBD1. The V gene's germline CDR1 is SGHTA and CDR2 FQGNSA. The CDR3 covers 15 residues. V shed 5 bases, J shed 14 bases, and the junction held 17 bases outside the gene matches. CDR3 in amino acids: CASSPTGGGDYGETF. The CDR3 DNA reads as TGTGCCAGCAGCCCGACAGGGGGCGGCGACTATGGTGAGACCTTC.

This clonotype was seen a handful of times. A much bigger clone sits one base away, suggesting this may be a read error. The V gene is TRBV7-9, the J gene TRBJ1-2; D might be TRBD1 (6 bases). This CDR3 region has 14 residues. V dropped 5 bases and J dropped 3 bases, with 13 bases sitting between them. Germline loops: CDR1 SEHNR, CDR2 FQNEAQ (reference sequence). The CDR3 bases are TGTGCCAGCAGCCTTCCCGGGGGCCACTATGGCTACACCTTC. It is translated as CASSLPGGHYGYTF.

For this clonotype: The CDR3 does not end in the conserved phenylalanine or tryptophan, so this is likely a read error. The DNA is omitted, as the CDR3 cannot be located on it reliably, and the CDR3 follows TCRdb's listing. V and J are TRBV7-9 and TRBJ2-5. The CDR3 totals 11 residues, both ends included. Germline V lookup: CDR1 SEHNR, CDR2 FQNEAQ (reference sequence). The CDR3 reads CASSLVGSEYC.

Worth noting for this clonotype: One junction end does not reproduce the germline sequence, and a read error may be involved. The V call is TRBV2, the J call TRBJ1-2; D is possibly TRBD1 (5 bases). CDR3 length equals 13 residues. Per germline, CDR1 SNHLY and CDR2 FYNNEI. DNA of the CDR3: TGCGCCAGCAGGTCTAGCGGGGCAGTTCCCCACGACTTC. Translation: CASRSSGAVPHDF.

The chain couples TRBV9 to TRBJ1-4; D remains unclear. V lost 4 bases, J lost 17 bases, and 24 bases lay in between. The CDR3 length is 14 residues. CDR1 is SGDLS and CDR2 is YYNGEE in the germline V gene. The CDR3 spells CASSFTSASGKPFF. As DNA, the CDR3 is TGTGCCAGCAGCTTTACTAGCGCAAGTGGCAAACCTTTTTTT.

There are many counts of this clonotype. J is TRBJ1-1 and V is TRBV7-8; D unresolved. Germline V gene sequence: CDR1 SGHVS, CDR2 FQNEAQ. There are 15 residues in the CDR3. The V end lost 0 bases, the J end lost 11 bases, and 19 bases lay between the germline ends. For the CDR3, the DNA is TGTGCCAGCAGCTTAGCGGGAGGTCCCGATACGCAGGCTTTCTTT. Protein product: CASSLAGGPDTQAFF.

A few counts support this clonotype. J is TRBJ2-7 and V is TRBV7-3; D gene uncertain. V was clipped by 2 bases and J by 9 bases, with 14 bases between them. The CDR3 contains 13 residues. The V gene's germline CDR1 is SGHTA and CDR2 FQGTGA. CDR3 sequence (DNA): TGTGCCAGCAGCTTAGATGAGGAGTTATGGCAGTACTTC. As protein: CASSLDEELWQYF.

This clonotype was picked up a small number of times. The chain has TRBV11-3 and TRBJ2-2; D perhaps matches TRBD1 (5 bases). Per the germline V gene, CDR1 is SGHNT and CDR2 is YENEEA. CDR3 size: 15 residues. The V end lost 0 bases, the J end lost 3 bases, and 8 bases lay between the germline ends. Here the CDR3 reads CASSLELTDTGELFF. CDR3 nucleotide sequence: TGTGCCAGCAGCTTAGAACTGACAGACACCGGGGAGCTGTTTTTT.

In regard to this clonotype: Likely a read error: the CDR3 ends without its conserved phenylalanine or tryptophan. The DNA is left out, because the CDR3 cannot be placed on it with certainty; the CDR3 is given as TCRdb lists it. The chain joins TRBV9 to TRBJ2-3; TRBD2, the table's D call, lacks a check against the DNA. The CDR3 length is 13 residues, termini included. In germline, CDR1 is SGDLS, CDR2 YYNGEE. CDR3 protein: CASGEGGTAAEYV.